This TCR beta chain appears in the sequencing data of a study of cytomegalovirus exposure and HLA in healthy donors. Both 60 Vbeta primers and 13 Jbeta primers went into the PCR. Repertoires were generated with immunoSEQ multiplex PCR, while TCRdb's copy carries only in-frame clones and drops some. The sample comprises about 160,000 clones, around 73% of which are singletons, and approximately 1.5% rests with the top ten. Germline CDR1 reads SGHDT; CDR2 reads YYEEEE. The CDR3 consists of 13 residues. The ends lost 10 bases at V and 7 bases at J; junction bases unmatched: 11. The specimen was PBMCs. The chain links TRBV5-6 to TRBJ2-1; 7 bases line up with TRBD1. The sequence was collected from a male donor in good health and CMV-seronegative. The DNA for the CDR3 is TGTGCCGCGCGCCGCAGGGGGTTGAATGAGCAGTTCTTC. Amino acid sequence: CAARRRGLNEQFF.